This T cell receptor (beta chain) emerged from a study of blood T cell repertoires in COVID-19. Study-wide background: Both acute and convalescent COVID-19 samples were obtained from the United States, Italy and Spain. From T cells, B-cell-depleted T cells, or PBMCs came the material, which was cDNA or gDNA.

The length of the CDR3 is 16 residues. Germline V gene sequence: CDR1 SGHKS, CDR2 YYEKEE (reference sequence). With 2 bases clipped from V and 3 bases from J, the junction kept 8 bases outside the gene matches. Sequencing used immunoSEQ multiplex PCR; TCRdb keeps in-frame clones, though not all of them. In the table there are some 180,000 clones, about four fifths of which are singletons. The sequence derives from a man in his fifties or sixties with acute or convalescent COVID-19. The sequenced sample consisted of peripheral blood. The V gene is TRBV5-5, the J gene TRBJ1-5, with 7 bases matching TRBD1. The CDR3 DNA is TGTGCCAGCAGCTTAGGCGTACAGGGGCACAATCAGCCCCAGCATTTT. Its translation is CASSLGVQGHNQPQHF.